Following are 26 T cell receptor beta chains from one sample sequenced in a study of control samples from healthy donors and cancer patients (dated by TCRdb to 2019 to 2021). Library construction relied on the immunoSEQ multiplex PCR assay. Not all clones reach the TCRdb copy of this immuneACCESS table, which keeps in-frame sequences only. Checked studies attribute under half of the gap to unresolved V genes and leave the rest unexplained. Across this sample there are about 150,000 clones, with about 94% seen only once. Clones ranked in the top ten supply approximately 6% of the sample. Input material: blood. These receptors were collected from a middle-aged man in good health.

The chain links TRBV10-3 to TRBJ2-7, with TRBD1 as a possible D gene (5 bases). Germline CDR1 is ENHRY and CDR2 is SYGVKD. CDR3 length: 14 amino acids. With 6 bases removed from V and 3 bases from J, the gap between germline ends came to 15 bases. Written as DNA, the CDR3 is TGTGCCATCAGCTTTGACAGCGAAGACTACGAGCAGTACTTC. This gives the protein CAISFDSEDYEQYF.

The chain is built from TRBV4-1 and TRBJ1-4; TRBD1 agrees at 7 bases. Looked up from germline, CDR1 is MGHRA and CDR2 is YSYEKL. V lost 4 bases and J lost 8; bases outside the gene matches: 10. The CDR3 runs to 15 residues. CDR3 amino acids: CASSLLTGAWEKLFF. The CDR3 DNA sequence: TGCGCCAGCAGCCTCCTTACAGGGGCTTGGGAAAAACTGTTTTTT.

This clone has only one observation. The chain employs TRBV5-6 and TRBJ2-7; TRBD1 agrees at 9 bases. Germline V gives CDR1 SGHDT, CDR2 YYEEEE. The ends lost 7 bases at V and 2 bases at J; junction bases unmatched: 1. This CDR3 comprises 12 residues. CDR3 bases: TGTGCCAGCGGACAGGGGACCTACGAGCAGTACTTC. Its translation: CASGQGTYEQYF.

This clone was picked up one time. V is TRBV5-4 and J is TRBJ1-1; perhaps TRBD1 as D (5 bases). In germline, CDR1 is SGHNT, CDR2 YYREEE (reference sequence). The CDR3 has 15 residues. Trimming took 0 bases from V and 0 from J, leaving 9 bases between them. The CDR3, as DNA: TGTGCCAGCAGCTTGGCAGGGATCATGAACACTGAAGCTTTCTTT. Translating it yields CASSLAGIMNTEAFF. The whole variable domain, remainder taken from reference TRBV5-4 and TRBJ1-1, is ETGVTQSPTHLIKTRGQQVTLRCSSQSGHNTVSWYQQALGQGPQFIFQYYREEENGRGNFPPRFSGLQFPNYSSELNVNALELDDSALYLCASSLAGIMNTEAFFGQGTRLTVV.

This clone occurred once. The rearrangement uses TRBV7-2 and TRBJ1-2; TRBD1 matches at 7 bases. The CDR3 runs to 13 residues. Germline CDR1 is SGHTA and CDR2 is FQGNSA. Unmatched junction bases numbered 1, after V lost 3 bases and J lost 3 bases. CDR3 bases: TGTGCCAGCAGCTTGGGGACAGACTATGGCTACACCTTC. Its translation is CASSLGTDYGYTF.

The J gene is TRBJ2-1, the V gene TRBV5-1; D is unresolved. The CDR3 has 14 residues. Germline loops: CDR1 SGHRS, CDR2 YFSETQ. V gave up 4 bases and J gave up 5 bases, with 13 bases separating them. The CDR3 protein is CASSLAYGNNEQFF. The CDR3 DNA reads TGCGCCAGCAGCCTGGCCTATGGAAACAATGAGCAGTTCTTC.

The rearrangement links TRBV4-3 to TRBJ1-2; 12 bases map to TRBD1. Germline assignment: CDR1 LGHNA and CDR2 YSLEER. The CDR3 totals 19 residues. The junction had 12 bases not matched to a gene; V was cut back by 0 bases and J by 4 bases. The CDR3 DNA follows: TGCGCCAGCAGCCAAGATAGGGGGACAGGGGGCCTCCTGCGCTATGGCTACACCTTC. Protein sequence: CASSQDRGTGGLLRYGYTF.

As concerns this clone: Additional DNA sequences in this sample encode the identical CDR3. This chain joins TRBV7-2 and TRBJ1-1; maybe TRBD1 (5 bases). Germline CDR1 SGHTA, CDR2 FQGNSA. The V end was cut by 5 bases, the J end by 5 bases, with 12 bases between. The CDR3 contains 13 residues. CDR3 DNA sequence: TGTGCCAGCAGCCGGAGGGGTAGTACTGAAGCTTTCTTT. Its translation: CASSRRGSTEAFF.

The chain carries TRBV6-2 or TRBV6-3 and TRBJ1-1, with 11 bases matching TRBD1. Germline V gene lookup returns CDR1 MNHEY and CDR2 SVGEGT. V shed 6 bases, J shed 4 bases, and the junction held 7 bases outside the gene matches. CDR3 size: 15 residues. In DNA, the CDR3 is TGTGCCAGCAGGCCTGGACAGGGGGCGATCACTGAAGCTTTCTTT. Protein product: CASRPGQGAITEAFF.

The rearrangement uses TRBV19 and TRBJ1-1; TRBD1 is a possible D gene (5 bases). V lost 5 bases, J lost 4 bases, and 14 bases lay in between. The CDR3 spans 14 residues. CDR1 and CDR2 from the germline V gene are LNHDA and SQIVND (reference sequence). This chain's CDR3 is CASSRGVSSTEAFF. The CDR3 DNA sequence: TGTGCCAGTAGTCGAGGGGTTTCGAGCACTGAAGCTTTCTTT.

V and J are TRBV3-1 (or the pseudogene TRBV3-2) and TRBJ2-5, with TRBD2 matching over 11 bases. V shed 3 bases, J shed 10 bases, and the junction held 7 bases outside the gene matches. Germline CDR1 LGHDT, CDR2 YNNKEL (reference sequence). There are 14 residues in the CDR3. The CDR3 is CASSHGLTSGDQYF. CDR3 coding DNA: TGTGCCAGCAGCCACGGGTTGACTAGCGGGGACCAGTACTTC.

The gene calls are TRBV5-1 and TRBJ2-1; D is undetermined. CDR3 length equals 14 residues. Trimming removed 2 bases at V and 2 bases at J, with 8 bases between. Germline values: CDR1 SGHRS, CDR2 YFSETQ. The CDR3 is CASSFDGPYNEQFF. The DNA for the CDR3 is TGCGCCAGCAGCTTTGACGGGCCCTACAATGAGCAGTTCTTC.

In DNA, the CDR3 is TGCAGTGCTAGCGGGGGTAGAGGCTACACCTTC. Protein sequence: CSASGGRGYTF. The chain joins TRBV20-1 to TRBJ1-2; D perhaps matches TRBD1 (5 bases). Trimming pared 3 bases from V and 8 bases from J, leaving 10 bases between. Looked up from germline, CDR1 is DFQATT and CDR2 is SNEGSKA (reference sequence). CDR3 length: 11 amino acids.

V is TRBV19 and J is TRBJ1-5; D gene ambiguous. V was pared by 6 bases and J by 1 base, with 16 bases between. This CDR3 contains 16 residues. Looked up from germline, CDR1 is LNHDA and CDR2 is SQIVND (reference sequence). The CDR3 DNA is TGTGCCAGTAGCAGTCGGAGGGATGGGAGCAATCAGCCCCAGCATTTT. Translated: CASSSRRDGSNQPQHF.

This clone was counted a few times. V and J are TRBV3-1 (or the pseudogene TRBV3-2) and TRBJ1-2, with 8 bases aligning to TRBD1. The ends lost 4 bases at V and 0 bases at J; junction bases unmatched: 7. This CDR3 has 16 residues. The germline V gene has CDR1 LGHDT and CDR2 YNNKEL (reference sequence). This CDR3 reads CASSLRQGLANYGYTF. The DNA for the CDR3 is TGTGCCAGCAGCCTGCGACAGGGGTTAGCTAACTATGGCTACACCTTC.

This clone was found once. V is TRBV4-1 and J is TRBJ1-5, with D possibly TRBD1 on 5 matching bases. V lost 0 bases and J 3 bases, leaving 12 bases between the germline ends. The CDR3 is made up of 16 amino acids. CDR1 is MGHRA and CDR2 is YSYEKL in the germline V gene. The CDR3 nucleotides are TGCGCCAGCAGCCAAGAATGGGGCAGCCTCAATCAGCCCCAGCATTTT. Its protein is CASSQEWGSLNQPQHF.

In this sample, this clone turned up once. The genes are TRBV18 and TRBJ1-1; 9 bases fit TRBD1. CDR1 and CDR2 (germline): KGHSH, LQKENI. The CDR3 contains 14 residues. Unmatched junction bases numbered 7, after V lost 5 bases and J lost 6 bases. CDR3 loop: CASSTGQGNAEAFF. Written as DNA, the CDR3 is TGTGCCAGCTCAACAGGACAGGGGAATGCTGAAGCTTTCTTT.

The CDR3 DNA reads as TGTGCCAGCAGCCCTCTGAGTGCTAACTATGGCTACACCTTC. Amino acids: CASSPLSANYGYTF. The chain has TRBV7-9 and TRBJ1-2; D gene unclear. Trimming shortened V by 5 bases and J by 0 bases, and 10 bases separated the two germline ends. The CDR3 contains 14 residues. The germline V gene has CDR1 SEHNR and CDR2 FQNEAQ (reference sequence).

V and J are TRBV5-5 and TRBJ2-7; no reliable D call. This CDR3 is 12 amino acids long. V was clipped by 0 bases and J by 2 bases, with 3 bases between them. From germline, CDR1 is SGHKS and CDR2 YYEKEE (reference sequence). CDR3 residues: CASSLGAYEQYF. CDR3 DNA: TGTGCCAGCAGCTTGGGGGCCTACGAGCAGTACTTC.

In this sample, this clone turned up once. V gene TRBV6-5 combines with J gene TRBJ2-1; the D is unclear. The length of the CDR3 is 12 residues. From germline, CDR1 is MNHEY and CDR2 SVGAGI. V was clipped by 5 bases and J by 6 bases, with 8 bases between them. The CDR3 here is CASSPLGNEQFF. For the CDR3, the DNA is TGTGCCAGCAGTCCGTTGGGCAATGAGCAGTTCTTC.

CDR3 sequence: CASSLDQGFSGELFF. For the CDR3, the DNA is TGTGCCAGCAGCTTAGACCAGGGGTTTAGCGGGGAGCTGTTTTTT. The chain links TRBV7-2 to TRBJ2-2; D possibly corresponds to TRBD1 (6 bases). V lost 1 base to trimming and J lost 7 bases, with 13 bases between them. CDR3 size: 15 residues. Germline V lookup: CDR1 SGHTA, CDR2 FQGNSA.

The rearrangement uses TRBV18 and TRBJ1-1; 8 nucleotides align to TRBD1. The CDR3 sequence is 17 residues long. V shed 3 bases and J 11 bases; nucleotides not matched to a gene: 20. Germline loops: CDR1 KGHSH, CDR2 LQKENI. CDR3 coding DNA: TGTGCCAGCTCACCGCTTACCGGGACAGGCGTTAACCCTGGGGCTTTCTTT. Its translation is CASSPLTGTGVNPGAFF.

This clone appeared once. The chain recombines TRBV18 with TRBJ1-1; D gene uncertain. Germline-derived CDR1 and CDR2 are KGHSH and LQKENI. The CDR3 has 13 residues. Trimming left V 5 bases short and J 6 bases short, with 13 bases between. CDR3 protein: CASSSDGFSEAFF. In DNA, the CDR3 is TGTGCCAGCTCATCGGACGGATTTTCTGAAGCTTTCTTT. The entire variable domain, with the rest obtained from reference TRBV18 and TRBJ1-1, is as follows: NAGVMQNPRHLVRRRGQEARLRCSPMKGHSHVYWYRQLPEEGLKFMVYLQKENIIDESGMPKERFSAEFPKEGPSILRIQQVVRGDSAAYFCASSSDGFSEAFFGQGTRLTVV.

CDR3 amino acids: CASSDRTKNTEAFF. The CDR3 nucleotides are TGTGCCAGCAGTGATAGGACGAAAAACACTGAAGCTTTCTTT. V gene TRBV2 combines with J gene TRBJ1-1; D is unclear. With 3 bases removed from V and 2 bases from J, the gap between germline ends came to 10 bases. The CDR3 has 14 amino acids. Germline CDR1 reads SNHLY; CDR2 reads FYNNEI.

This clone was recorded only once. The J gene is TRBJ1-2, the V gene TRBV6-5; D uncertain. The germline gives CDR1 MNHEY, CDR2 SVGAGI. V lost 7 bases, J lost 1 base, and 10 bases lay in between. The CDR3 consists of 13 residues. CDR3 protein: CASTHSVNYGYTF. Here the CDR3 DNA reads TGTGCCAGCACTCACTCGGTTAACTATGGCTACACCTTC.

The CDR3 sequence: CASSPDRRDYGYTF. The CDR3, as DNA: TGCGCCAGCAGCCCGGACAGGCGCGACTATGGCTACACCTTC. V usage is TRBV5-1 and J usage is TRBJ1-2, with TRBD1 identical over 7 bases. CDR1 SGHRS and CDR2 YFSETQ come from the germline V gene. The trim removed 4 bases at V and 3 bases at J, leaving 6 bases unmatched. This CDR3 is built from 14 residues.